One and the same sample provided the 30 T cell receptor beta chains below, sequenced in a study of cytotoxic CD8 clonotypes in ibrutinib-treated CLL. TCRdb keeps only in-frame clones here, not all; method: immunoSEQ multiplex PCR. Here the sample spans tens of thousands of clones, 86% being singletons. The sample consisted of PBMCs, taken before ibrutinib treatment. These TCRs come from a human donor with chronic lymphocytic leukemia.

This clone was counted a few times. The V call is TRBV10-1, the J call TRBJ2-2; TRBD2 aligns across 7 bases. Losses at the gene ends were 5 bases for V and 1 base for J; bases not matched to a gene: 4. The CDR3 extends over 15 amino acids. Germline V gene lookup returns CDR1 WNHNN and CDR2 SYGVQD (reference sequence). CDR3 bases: TGCGCCAGCAGTTTAGCGGGTGTGAACACCGGGGAGCTGTTTTTT. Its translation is CASSLAGVNTGELFF.

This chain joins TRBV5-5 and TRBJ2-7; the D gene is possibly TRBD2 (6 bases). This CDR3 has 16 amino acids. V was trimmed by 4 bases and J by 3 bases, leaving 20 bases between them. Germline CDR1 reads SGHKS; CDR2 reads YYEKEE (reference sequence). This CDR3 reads CASSRGGSRADYEQYF. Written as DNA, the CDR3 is TGTGCCAGCAGCCGGGGAGGTTCGCGAGCCGACTACGAGCAGTACTTC. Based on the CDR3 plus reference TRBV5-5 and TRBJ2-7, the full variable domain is DAGVTQSPTHLIKTRGQQVTLRCSPISGHKSVSWYQQVLGQGPQFIFQYYEKEERGRGNFPDRFSARQFPNYSSELNVNALLLGDSALYLCASSRGGSRADYEQYFGPGTRLTVT.

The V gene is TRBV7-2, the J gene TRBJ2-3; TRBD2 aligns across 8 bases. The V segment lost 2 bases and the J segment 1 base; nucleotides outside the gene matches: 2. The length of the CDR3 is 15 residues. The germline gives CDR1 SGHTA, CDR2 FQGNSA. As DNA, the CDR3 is TGTGCCAGCAGCTTAAGGCGGGAGGGCACAGATACGCAGTATTTT. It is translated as CASSLRREGTDTQYF.

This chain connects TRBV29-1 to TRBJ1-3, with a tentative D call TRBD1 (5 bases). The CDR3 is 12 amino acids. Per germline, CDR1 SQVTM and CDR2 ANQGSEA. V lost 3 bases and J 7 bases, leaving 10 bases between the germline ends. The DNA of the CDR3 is TGCAGCGTTGATAACGAGGGGAACACCATATATTTT. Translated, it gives CSVDNEGNTIYF.

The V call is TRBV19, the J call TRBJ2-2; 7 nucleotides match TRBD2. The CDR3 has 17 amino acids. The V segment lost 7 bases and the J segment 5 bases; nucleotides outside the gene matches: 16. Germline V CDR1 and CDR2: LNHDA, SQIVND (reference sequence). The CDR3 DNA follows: TGTGCCAGTATTTCGAGCGGGGCGCGTTTTAGGACCGGGGAGCTGTTTTTT. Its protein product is CASISSGARFRTGELFF.

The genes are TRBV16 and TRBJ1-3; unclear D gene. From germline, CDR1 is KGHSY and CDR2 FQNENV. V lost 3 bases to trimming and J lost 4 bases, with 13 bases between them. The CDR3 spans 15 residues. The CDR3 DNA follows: TGTGCCAGCAGCCACGCCCGGACCGTCGGAAACACCATATATTTT. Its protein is CASSHARTVGNTIYF.

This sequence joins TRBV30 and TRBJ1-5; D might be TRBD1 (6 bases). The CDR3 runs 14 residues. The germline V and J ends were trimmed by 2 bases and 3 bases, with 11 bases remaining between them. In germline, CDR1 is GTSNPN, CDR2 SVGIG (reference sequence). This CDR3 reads CAWSTGQYNQPQHF. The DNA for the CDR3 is TGTGCCTGGAGTACCGGACAGTACAATCAGCCCCAGCATTTT.

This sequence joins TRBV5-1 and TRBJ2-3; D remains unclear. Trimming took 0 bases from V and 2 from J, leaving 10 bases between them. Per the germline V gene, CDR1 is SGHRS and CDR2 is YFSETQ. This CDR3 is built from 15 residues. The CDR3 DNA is TGCGCCAGCAGCTTGGGTGACACCTTCACAGATACGCAGTATTTT. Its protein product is CASSLGDTFTDTQYF.

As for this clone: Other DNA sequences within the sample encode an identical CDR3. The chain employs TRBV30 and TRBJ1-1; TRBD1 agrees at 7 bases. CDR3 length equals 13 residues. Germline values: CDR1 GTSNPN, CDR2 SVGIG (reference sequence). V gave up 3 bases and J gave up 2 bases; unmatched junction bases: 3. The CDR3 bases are TGTGCCTGGAGCGGACAGGCTAACACTGAAGCTTTCTTT. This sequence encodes CAWSGQANTEAFF.

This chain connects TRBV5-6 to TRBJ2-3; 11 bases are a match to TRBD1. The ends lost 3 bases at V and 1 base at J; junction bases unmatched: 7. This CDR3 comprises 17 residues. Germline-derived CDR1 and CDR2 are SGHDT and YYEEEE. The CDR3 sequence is CASSYPGTGGGTDTQYF. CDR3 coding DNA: TGTGCCAGCAGCTATCCCGGGACAGGGGGTGGCACAGATACGCAGTATTTT.

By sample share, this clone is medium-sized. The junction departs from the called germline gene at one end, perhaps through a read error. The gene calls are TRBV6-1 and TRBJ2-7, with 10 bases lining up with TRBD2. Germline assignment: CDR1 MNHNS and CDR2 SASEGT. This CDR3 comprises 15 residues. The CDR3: CASREGTSGNYEQYF. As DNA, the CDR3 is TGTGCCAGCAGGGAAGGTACTAGCGGGAACTACGAGCAGTACTTC.

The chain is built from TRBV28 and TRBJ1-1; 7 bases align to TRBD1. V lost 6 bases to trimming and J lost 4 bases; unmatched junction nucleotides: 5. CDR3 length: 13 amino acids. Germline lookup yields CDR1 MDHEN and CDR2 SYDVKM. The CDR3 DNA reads TGTGCCAGCAGCCGCGACAGGGTCACTGAAGCTTTCTTT. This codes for CASSRDRVTEAFF.

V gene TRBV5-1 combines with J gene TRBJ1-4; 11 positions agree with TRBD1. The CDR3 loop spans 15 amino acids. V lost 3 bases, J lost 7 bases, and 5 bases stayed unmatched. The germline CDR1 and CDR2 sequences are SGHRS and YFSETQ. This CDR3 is CASSSGTGGREKLFF. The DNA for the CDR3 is TGCGCCAGCAGCTCAGGGACAGGGGGACGTGAAAAACTGTTTTTT.

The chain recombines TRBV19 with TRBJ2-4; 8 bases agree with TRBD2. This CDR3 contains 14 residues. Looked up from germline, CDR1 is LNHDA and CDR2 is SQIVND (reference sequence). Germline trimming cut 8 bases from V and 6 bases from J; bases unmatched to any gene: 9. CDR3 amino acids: CASARREGANIQYF. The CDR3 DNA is TGTGCCAGTGCTCGTCGGGAGGGTGCAAACATTCAGTACTTC.

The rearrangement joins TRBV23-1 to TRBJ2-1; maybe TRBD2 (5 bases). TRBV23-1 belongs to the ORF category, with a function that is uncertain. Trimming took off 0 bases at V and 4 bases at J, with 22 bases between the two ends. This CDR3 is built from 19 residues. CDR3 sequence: CASSQSRIWSAGLYNEQFF. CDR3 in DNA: TGCGCCAGCAGTCAATCCCGTATTTGGTCCGCCGGACTGTACAATGAGCAGTTCTTC.

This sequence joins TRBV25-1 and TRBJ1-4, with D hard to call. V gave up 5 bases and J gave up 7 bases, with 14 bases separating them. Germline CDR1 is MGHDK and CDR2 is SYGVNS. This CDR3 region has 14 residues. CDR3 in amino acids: CASSFPGRTEKLFF. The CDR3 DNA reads TGTGCCAGCAGTTTCCCCGGGAGGACTGAAAAACTGTTTTTT.

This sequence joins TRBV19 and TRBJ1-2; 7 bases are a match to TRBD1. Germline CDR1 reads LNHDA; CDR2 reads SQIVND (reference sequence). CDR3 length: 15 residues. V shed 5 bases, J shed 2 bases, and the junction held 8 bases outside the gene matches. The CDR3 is CASSHVEGANYGYTF. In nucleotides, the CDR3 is TGTGCCAGTAGTCACGTCGAGGGGGCGAACTATGGCTACACCTTC.

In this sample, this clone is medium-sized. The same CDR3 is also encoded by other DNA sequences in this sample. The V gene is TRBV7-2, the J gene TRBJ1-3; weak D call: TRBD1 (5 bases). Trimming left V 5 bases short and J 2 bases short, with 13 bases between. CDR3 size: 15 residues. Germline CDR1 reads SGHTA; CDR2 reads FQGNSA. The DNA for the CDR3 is TGTGCCAGCAGCCTCGACAGCAGAACTGGAAACACCATATATTTT. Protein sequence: CASSLDSRTGNTIYF.

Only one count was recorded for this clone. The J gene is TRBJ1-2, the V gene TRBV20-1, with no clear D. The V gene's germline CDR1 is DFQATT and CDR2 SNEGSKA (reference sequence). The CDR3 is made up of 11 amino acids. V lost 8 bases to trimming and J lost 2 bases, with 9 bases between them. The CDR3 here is CSIRENYGYTF. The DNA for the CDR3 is TGCAGTATAAGGGAGAACTATGGCTACACCTTC.

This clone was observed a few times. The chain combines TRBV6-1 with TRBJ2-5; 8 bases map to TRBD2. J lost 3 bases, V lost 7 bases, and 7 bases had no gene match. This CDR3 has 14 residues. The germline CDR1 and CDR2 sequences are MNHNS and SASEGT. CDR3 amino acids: CASTTRGGEETQYF. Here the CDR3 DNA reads TGTGCCAGCACCACCCGGGGGGGAGAAGAGACCCAGTACTTC.

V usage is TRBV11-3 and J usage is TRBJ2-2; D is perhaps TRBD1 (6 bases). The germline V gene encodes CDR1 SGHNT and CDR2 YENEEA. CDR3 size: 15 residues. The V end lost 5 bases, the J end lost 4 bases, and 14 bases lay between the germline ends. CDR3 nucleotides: TGTGCCAGCAGCCCCCGACAGGAGCCCACCGGGGAGCTGTTTTTT. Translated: CASSPRQEPTGELFF.

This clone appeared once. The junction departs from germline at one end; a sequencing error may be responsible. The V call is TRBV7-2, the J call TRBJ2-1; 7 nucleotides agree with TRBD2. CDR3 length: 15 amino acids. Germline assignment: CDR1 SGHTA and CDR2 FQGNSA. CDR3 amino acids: CASSDRTSLVSLELF. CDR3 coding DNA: TGTGCCAGCAGCGATAGGACTAGTTTAGTTTCGCTTGAACTCTTC.

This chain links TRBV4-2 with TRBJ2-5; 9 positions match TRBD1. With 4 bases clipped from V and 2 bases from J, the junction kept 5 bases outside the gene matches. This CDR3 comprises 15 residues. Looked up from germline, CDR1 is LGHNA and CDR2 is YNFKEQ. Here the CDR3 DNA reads TGTGCCAGCAGCCTTCGGACAGGGGAACAAGAGACCCAGTACTTC. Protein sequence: CASSLRTGEQETQYF.

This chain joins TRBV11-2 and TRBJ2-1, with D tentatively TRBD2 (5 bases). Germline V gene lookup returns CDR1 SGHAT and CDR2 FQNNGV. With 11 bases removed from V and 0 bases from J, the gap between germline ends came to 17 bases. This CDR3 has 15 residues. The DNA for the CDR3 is TGTGCCTCGACCTGGACTTACACCTCCTACAATGAGCAGTTCTTC. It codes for CASTWTYTSYNEQFF. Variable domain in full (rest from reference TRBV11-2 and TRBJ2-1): EAGVAQSPRYKIIEKRQSVAFWCNPISGHATLYWYQQILGQGPKLLIQFQNNGVVDDSQLPKDRFSAERLKGVDSTLKIQPAKLEDSAVYLCASTWTYTSYNEQFFGPGTRLTVL.

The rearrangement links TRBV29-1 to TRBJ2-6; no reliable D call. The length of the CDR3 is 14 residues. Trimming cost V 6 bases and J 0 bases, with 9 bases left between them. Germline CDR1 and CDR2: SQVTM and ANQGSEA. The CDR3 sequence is CSVGIDSGANVLTF. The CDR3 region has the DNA TGCAGCGTAGGGATTGACTCTGGGGCCAACGTCCTGACTTTC.

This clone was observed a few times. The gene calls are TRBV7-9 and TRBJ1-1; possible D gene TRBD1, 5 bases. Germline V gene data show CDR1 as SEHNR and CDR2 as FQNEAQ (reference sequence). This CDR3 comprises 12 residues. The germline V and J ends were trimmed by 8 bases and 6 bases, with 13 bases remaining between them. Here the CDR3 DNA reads TGTGCCAGCGGCAGGACAAATCCTGAAGCTTTCTTT. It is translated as CASGRTNPEAFF.

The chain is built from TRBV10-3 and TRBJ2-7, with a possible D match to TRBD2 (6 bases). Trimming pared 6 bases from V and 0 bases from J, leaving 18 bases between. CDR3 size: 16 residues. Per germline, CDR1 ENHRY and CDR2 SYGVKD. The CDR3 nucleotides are TGTGCCATCAGGGGCGGGGCAGCGGAGAGCTCCTACGAGCAGTACTTC. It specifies CAIRGGAAESSYEQYF.

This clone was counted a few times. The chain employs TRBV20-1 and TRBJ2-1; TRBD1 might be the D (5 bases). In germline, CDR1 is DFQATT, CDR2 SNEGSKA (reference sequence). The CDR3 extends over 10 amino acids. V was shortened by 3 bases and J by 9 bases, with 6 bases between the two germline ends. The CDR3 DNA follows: TGCAGTGCTAGGGACATTGAGCAGTTCTTC. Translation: CSARDIEQFF.

Here the CDR3 reads CASSLDGATYEQYF. The CDR3 bases are TGTGCCAGCAGCTTAGACGGGGCCACCTACGAGCAGTACTTC. The chain couples TRBV7-9 to TRBJ2-7; D may match TRBD1 or TRBD2 (5 bases each). The CDR3 runs 14 residues. V was trimmed by 1 base and J by 2 bases, leaving 9 bases between them. Germline CDR1 reads SEHNR; CDR2 reads FQNEAQ (reference sequence).

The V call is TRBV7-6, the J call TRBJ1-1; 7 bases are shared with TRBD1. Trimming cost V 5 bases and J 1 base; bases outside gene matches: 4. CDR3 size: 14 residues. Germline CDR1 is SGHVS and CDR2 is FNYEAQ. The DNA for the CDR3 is TGTGCCAGCAGCGTCGGGACAGCGAACACTGAAGCTTTCTTT. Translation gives CASSVGTANTEAFF. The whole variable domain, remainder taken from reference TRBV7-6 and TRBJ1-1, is GAGVSQSPRYKVTKRGQDVALRCDPISGHVSLYWYRQALGQGPEFLTYFNYEAQQDKSGLPNDRFSAERPEGSISTLTIQRTEQRDSAMYRCASSVGTANTEAFFGQGTRLTVV.